Described below is a single TCR beta chain sequence and its context. There are 12 residues in the CDR3. Germline CDR1 is MNHNY and CDR2 is SVGAGI (reference sequence). V lost 7 bases and J lost 12, with 19 bases in between. Via MiXCR, TCRdb re-called the RT-PCR reads, giving one row per CDR3 protein. The sample records approximately 170,000 distinct CDR3 sequences, approximately 24% being singletons. This specimen belongs to a study of patients and donors after allogeneic stem cell transplantation. V and J are TRBV6-6 and TRBJ2-7; no definite D call. The clonotype originates from a human donor who was either an allogeneic HSCT recipient or a stem cell or donor lymphocyte infusion donor (not recorded which). It is not recorded whose cells these are; they may come from a transplant donor. The sample comprised blood, either unsorted or a sorted T cell fraction (not recorded which). CDR3 DNA: TGTGCCAGCACCATGGACGGGCCGTCGTGGTACTTC. Translating it yields CASTMDGPSWYF.